Presented here are 6 T cell receptor beta chains from one specimen sequenced in a study of technical replicates of blood from a handful of donors. The table came from immunoSEQ multiplex PCR; TCRdb's copy has only in-frame clones and leaves some out. Of approximately 94,000 clones listed, almost 97% are singletons. The sequencing sample was made of T cells isolated from PBMCs. These receptors all come from a human donor in good health.

This clone was found once. The V and J genes are TRBV6-5 and TRBJ2-7; 8 nucleotides line up with TRBD2. V lost 0 bases and J lost 3; bases outside the gene matches: 7. The CDR3 length is 16 residues. CDR1 and CDR2 (germline): MNHEY, SVGAGI. The CDR3 nucleotides read TGTGCCAGCAGTTACTCGACCGGGACTAGGGACTACGAGCAGTACTTC. It codes for CASSYSTGTRDYEQYF.

In its sample, this clone was seen once. The V and J genes are TRBV7-9 and TRBJ1-6; D not resolved. The V gene's germline CDR1 is SEHNR and CDR2 FQNEAQ (reference sequence). With 1 base removed from V and 10 bases from J, the gap between germline ends came to 11 bases. CDR3 length equals 14 residues. The CDR3 sequence: CASSLDHNRSPLHF. The CDR3 DNA sequence: TGTGCCAGCAGCTTAGATCATAACCGGTCACCCCTCCACTTT.

The chain joins TRBV10-2 to TRBJ2-1, with 9 bases lining up with TRBD2. The CDR3 length is 15 residues. V shed 6 bases, J shed 6 bases, and the junction held 9 bases outside the gene matches. Germline values: CDR1 WSHSY, CDR2 SAAADI. CDR3 region: CASRPTSGITNEQFF. CDR3 DNA sequence: TGCGCCAGCAGGCCGACTAGCGGCATCACCAATGAGCAGTTCTTC.

This sequence joins TRBV18 and TRBJ1-1; TRBD1 might be the D (6 bases). This CDR3 has 14 amino acids. Trimming stripped 1 base from V and 1 base from J, with 7 bases between. Germline V gives CDR1 KGHSH, CDR2 LQKENI. CDR3 nucleotides: TGTGCCAGCTCACCACAGGACAGGAACACTGAAGCTTTCTTT. It encodes CASSPQDRNTEAFF.

This chain joins TRBV29-1 and TRBJ1-2; D is unresolved. Looked up from germline, CDR1 is SQVTM and CDR2 is ANQGSEA. The germline V and J ends were trimmed by 6 bases and 1 base, with 6 bases remaining between them. CDR3 length: 11 residues. The DNA of the CDR3 is TGCAGCGTGGCCGATAACTATGGCTACACCTTC. It translates to CSVADNYGYTF.

The chain links TRBV7-3 to TRBJ1-1, with TRBD1 matching 8 bases. This CDR3 comprises 16 residues. V trimming: 5 bases; J trimming: 4 bases; junction bases outside the gene matches: 12. Germline V gene data show CDR1 as SGHTA and CDR2 as FQGTGA. The CDR3 DNA reads TGTGCCAGCAGCCCGTTAACTCCGGGACAGGCCACTGAAGCTTTCTTT. This translates into CASSPLTPGQATEAFF.